Sequencing of this T cell receptor (beta chain) was carried out in a study of vaccination effects on CD4 cells after COVID-19. Study-wide results and caveats: Mainly new clones induced by vaccination were found among post-vaccine spike-reactive clones in convalescents. After vaccination, at late timepoints, clones induced by infection and by vaccine contracted markedly.

Assay used: immunoSEQ multiplex PCR; TCRdb lists only in-frame clones, some missing. The repertoire has about 26,000 clones, around 82% of them found once; the top ten carry roughly 16%. Pools of viral peptides were used by the ViraFEST assay to expand antigen-specific CD4+ T cells ahead of sequencing. Cells that had been cultured for 10 days were the source of isolated CD4+ T cells. The person's infection with SARS-CoV-2, confirmed by PCR, took place between March and December 2020. Days 3 and 7 were when half the medium was replaced with IL-2 medium. The V end lost 0 bases, the J end lost 0 bases, and 9 bases lay between the germline ends. The CDR3 is 16 residues long. CDR1 is SGHRS and CDR2 is YFSETQ in the germline V gene. To note about this clone: Its target is unknown.

The chain recombines TRBV5-1 with TRBJ2-2, with unresolved D. The TCR originated in a human donor who had a prior SARS-CoV-2 infection. The material was CD4+ T cells from PBMCs cultured with HCoV-NL63 spike peptides, obtained before COVID-19 vaccination. Written as DNA, the CDR3 is TGCGCCAGCAGCTTGGGTACGCGGACGAACACCGGGGAGCTGTTTTTT. Translating it yields CASSLGTRTNTGELFF.